The subject of this entry is one T cell receptor beta chain. The sample comes from a study of T-cell memory formation after mild COVID-19. Across the study: Each donor largely had its own TCR clusters.

CDR1 SGHTA and CDR2 FQGNSA come from the germline V gene. V was pared by 0 bases and J by 5 bases, with 10 bases between. The CDR3 contains 15 residues. From the 5' RACE reads, TCRdb called clonotypes with MiXCR, one entry per CDR3 protein. The repertoire holds about half a million distinct CDR3 sequences, with around a sixth as singletons. This sequence originates from an adult woman who had mild COVID-19 (a few samples of this study predate the infection). Cell type and time point are not known. Sequenced input: PBMCs or a T cell subset sorted from them (not recorded which). This rearrangement joins TRBV7-2 to TRBJ1-4, with D uncertain. This CDR3 reads CASSLAGSRNEKLFF. The CDR3 DNA is TGTGCCAGCAGCTTAGCGGGGTCCAGGAATGAAAAACTGTTTTTT.